A selection of T cell receptor beta chains follows, all from one sample in a study. One entry per CDR3 protein results from TCRdb running MiXCR on the 5' RACE reads. The profile shows 40,000 to 55,000 distinct CDR3 sequences, about a fifth of them singletons. Material: Tregs sorted from a lymph node. Receptor source: a female donor with breast cancer. Both conserved end residues are part of each CDR3. A D gene is named only where the DNA matches it firmly. The listing skips clone size in some rows; elsewhere it reads once, few, many or a size class.

>-|-|TRBJ1-3|TRBV7-2
CASSALWVAGNTIYF
TGTGCCAGCAGTGCGTTATGGGTAGCAGGAAACACCATATATTTT
>many|TRBD2|TRBJ2-1|TRBV4-2
CASSQSGTSGLYNEQFF
TGTGCCAGCAGCCAATCCGGGACTAGCGGGCTTTACAATGAGCAGTTCTTC
>few|-|TRBJ1-1|TRBV12-3/TRBV12-4
CASSLAFF
TGTGCCAGCAGTTTAGCTTTCTTT
>few|-|TRBJ2-5|TRBV2
CASSVRPPGQGFLETQYF
TGTGCCAGCAGTGTCCGTCCACCTGGGCAGGGATTTTTAGAGACCCAGTACTTC
>many|-|TRBJ1-5|TRBV15
CATSGGIGNQPQHF
TGTGCCACCAGCGGGGGGATCGGCAATCAGCCCCAGCATTTT
>few|-|TRBJ2-7|TRBV20-1
CSAREDRAYEQYF
TGCAGTGCTAGAGAGGACAGAGCCTACGAGCAGTACTTC
>-|TRBD1|TRBJ1-1|TRBV6-1
CASSGQGRGTEAFF
TGTGCCAGCAGTGGACAGGGCCGGGGCACTGAAGCTTTCTTT
>-|-|TRBJ2-6|TRBV3-1
CASSQDTPWGAGANVLTF
TGTGCCAGCAGCCAAGATACCCCTTGGGGGGCTGGGGCCAACGTCCTGACTTTC
>many|-|TRBJ2-1|TRBV5-1
CASYLGLGNEQFF
TGCGCCAGCTATTTGGGTCTAGGCAATGAGCAGTTCTTC
>-|TRBD1|TRBJ2-6|TRBV7-9
CASSSQGARTGANVLTF
TGTGCCAGCAGCTCCCAGGGGGCGAGAACTGGGGCCAACGTCCTGACTTTC
>-|TRBD1|TRBJ1-1|TRBV18
CASSPYQGANTKAFF
TGTGCCAGCTCACCATACCAGGGGGCCAACACTAAAGCTTTCTTT
>-|-|TRBJ2-7|TRBV7-9
CASSLALAGSSVEQYF
TGTGCCAGCAGCTTAGCGCTGGCAGGCAGCTCGGTCGAGCAGTACTTC
>few|-|TRBJ1-3|TRBV29-1
CSVEDIGGGNTIYF
TGCAGCGTTGAAGATATCGGTGGGGGAAACACCATATATTTT
>-|TRBD2|TRBJ2-5|TRBV20-1
CSARPSSGRGGETQYF
TGCAGTGCTAGACCCTCTAGCGGGAGAGGGGGGGAGACCCAGTACTTC
>many|-|TRBJ1-1|TRBV6-6
CASSSPDRPNTEAFF
TGTGCCAGCAGTTCTCCCGACAGGCCGAACACTGAAGCTTTCTTT
>few|-|TRBJ2-3|TRBV28
CASSLFLDTQYF
TGTGCCAGCAGTTTATTTTTAGATACGCAGTATTTT
>many|-|TRBJ1-5|TRBV5-1
CASSLAPGTNQPQHF
TGCGCCAGCAGCTTGGCTCCGGGGACCAATCAGCCCCAGCATTTT
>-|-|TRBJ2-6|TRBV4-1
CTSSQGTGANVLTF
TGCACCAGCAGCCAGGGGACTGGGGCCAACGTCCTGACTTTC
>few|TRBD2|TRBJ2-1|TRBV5-1
CASSLGTSGRAEQFF
TGCGCCAGCAGCTTGGGGACTAGCGGGAGGGCCGAGCAGTTCTTC
>-|-|TRBJ1-6|TRBV20-1
CSAGVEGGNVDSPLHF
TGCAGTGCTGGAGTGGAGGGGGGCAATGTCGATTCACCCCTCCACTTT
>many|-|TRBJ2-7|TRBV7-2
CASSPSSYSYEQYF
TGTGCCAGCAGCCCCTCATCCTACTCCTACGAGCAGTACTTC
>many|-|TRBJ1-1|TRBV4-1
CASSQELNTEAFF
TGCGCCAGCAGCCAAGAGCTGAACACTGAAGCTTTCTTT
>many|TRBD1|TRBJ1-5|TRBV2
CASSVTGDQPQHF
TGTGCCAGCAGTGTAACAGGGGACCAGCCCCAGCATTTT
>-|-|TRBJ2-3|TRBV28
CASRTTTDTQYF
TGTGCCAGTCGGACTACCACAGATACGCAGTATTTT
>-|-|TRBJ2-7|TRBV28
CASTWGDSSYEQYF
TGTGCCAGCACCTGGGGGGACAGCTCCTACGAGCAGTACTTC
>many|-|TRBJ2-1|TRBV6-1
CASSEGWNTIEQFF
TGTGCCAGCAGTGAAGGGTGGAATACAATCGAGCAGTTCTTC
>many|TRBD1|TRBJ1-5|TRBV4-1
CASSHSGTGGSNQPQHF
TGCGCCAGCAGCCACTCCGGGACAGGGGGCAGCAATCAGCCCCAGCATTTT
>-|-|TRBJ2-7|TRBV7-2
CASSRNVAYEQYF
TGTGCCAGCAGCCGGAACGTAGCATACGAGCAGTACTTC
>few|-|TRBJ1-6|TRBV25-1
CASSPRGRNSPLHF
TGTGCCAGCAGTCCACGGGGGCGGAATTCACCCCTCCACTTT
>many|-|TRBJ2-7|TRBV5-6
CASSPGLPYEQYF
TGTGCCAGCAGCCCGGGACTTCCCTACGAGCAGTACTTC
>-|-|TRBJ2-5|TRBV27
CASSLNGGGKETQYF
TGTGCCAGCAGTTTAAATGGCGGCGGGAAAGAGACCCAGTACTTC
>few|TRBD2|TRBJ2-3|TRBV6-5
CASSPLVGGSTDTQYF
TGTGCCAGCAGCCCCCTTGTGGGAGGGAGCACAGATACGCAGTATTTT
>many|TRBD1|TRBJ1-2|TRBV27
CASSVGTGLLYGYTF
TGTGCCAGCAGTGTCGGGACAGGGCTACTCTATGGCTACACCTTC
>-|TRBD1|TRBJ2-7|TRBV29-1
CSSGTGYEQYF
TGCAGCTCCGGGACAGGGTACGAGCAGTACTTC
>few|-|TRBJ2-1|TRBV27
CASSPGPGVNEQFF
TGTGCCAGCAGTCCCGGGCCAGGGGTCAATGAGCAGTTCTTC
>-|-|TRBJ2-2|TRBV6-1
CASSDETPGPGELFF
TGTGCCAGCAGTGACGAGACCCCCGGCCCCGGGGAGCTGTTTTTT
>few|-|TRBJ1-2|TRBV4-1
CASTPASNYGYTF
TGCGCCAGCACTCCCGCAAGTAACTATGGCTACACCTTC
>many|-|TRBJ2-7|TRBV3-1
CASSQDRAKSSYEQYF
TGTGCCAGCAGCCAAGATCGGGCCAAGAGCTCCTACGAGCAGTACTTC
>once|-|TRBJ2-7|TRBV7-2
CASSLALLETYEQYF
TGTGCCAGCAGCTTAGCGTTACTAGAGACCTACGAGCAGTACTTC
>many|TRBD2|TRBJ2-1|TRBV6-2/TRBV6-3
CASIEGTSGSNEQFF
TGTGCCAGCATTGAGGGGACTAGCGGGAGCAATGAGCAGTTCTTC
>-|-|TRBJ1-5|TRBV7-2
CASSLGPSQPQHF
TGTGCCAGCAGCTTAGGCCCGAGTCAGCCCCAGCATTTT
>many|TRBD2|TRBJ2-2|TRBV9
CASSHGLAVNTGELFF
TGTGCCAGCAGCCACGGACTAGCGGTCAACACCGGGGAGCTGTTTTTT
>-|-|TRBJ1-5|TRBV2
CASSGTASNQPQHF
TGTGCCAGCAGTGGGACAGCTAGCAATCAGCCCCAGCATTTT
>many|TRBD1|TRBJ1-5|TRBV5-5
CASSPGTGNQPQHF
TGTGCCAGCAGCCCGGGGACAGGCAATCAGCCCCAGCATTTT
>-|-|TRBJ2-1|TRBV20-1
CSARGRLGAQNEQFF
TGCAGTGCTAGAGGTAGGTTGGGGGCGCAGAATGAGCAGTTCTTC
>-|-|TRBJ1-1|TRBV9
CASSVERENTEAFF
TGTGCCAGCAGCGTAGAGAGGGAGAACACTGAAGCTTTCTTT
>few|-|TRBJ1-4|TRBV20-1
CSARSSRTTNEKLFF
TGCAGTGCTAGATCCAGCAGGACAACTAATGAAAAACTGTTTTTT
>many|-|TRBJ2-1|TRBV10-3
CAISPQGYEQFF
TGTGCCATCAGTCCTCAGGGGTATGAGCAGTTCTTC
>many|TRBD1|TRBJ1-1|TRBV6-2/TRBV6-3
CASSRTTGGVKNTEAFF
TGTGCCAGCAGCCGAACCACAGGGGGTGTTAAGAACACTGAAGCTTTCTTT
>-|-|TRBJ1-6|TRBV30
CAWSGGDGASSYNSPLHF
TGTGCCTGGAGTGGCGGAGACGGAGCTAGCTCCTATAATTCACCCCTCCACTTT
>-|-|TRBJ2-1|TRBV7-7
CASSLDGSSYNEQFF
TGTGCCAGCAGTCTGGACGGAAGCTCCTACAATGAGCAGTTCTTC
>many|TRBD2|TRBJ2-1|TRBV6-6
CASSYSVGTSGRPKYNEQFF
TGTGCCAGCAGTTACTCGGTTGGTACTAGCGGGAGACCCAAGTACAATGAGCAGTTCTTC
>many|TRBD1|TRBJ2-3|TRBV27
CASAQGTRTDTQYF
TGTGCCAGTGCACAGGGGACCCGCACAGATACGCAGTATTTT
>-|TRBD2|TRBJ2-7|TRBV20-1
CSAETSGNYEQYF
TGCAGTGCTGAGACTAGCGGGAACTACGAGCAGTACTTC
>many|-|TRBJ2-2|TRBV7-9
CASSTTGELFF
TGTGCCAGCAGTACAACCGGGGAGCTGTTTTTT
>medium-sized|TRBD2|TRBJ2-1|TRBV4-1
CASSLFLAGNEQFF
TGCGCCAGCAGCCTATTTCTAGCGGGCAATGAGCAGTTCTTC